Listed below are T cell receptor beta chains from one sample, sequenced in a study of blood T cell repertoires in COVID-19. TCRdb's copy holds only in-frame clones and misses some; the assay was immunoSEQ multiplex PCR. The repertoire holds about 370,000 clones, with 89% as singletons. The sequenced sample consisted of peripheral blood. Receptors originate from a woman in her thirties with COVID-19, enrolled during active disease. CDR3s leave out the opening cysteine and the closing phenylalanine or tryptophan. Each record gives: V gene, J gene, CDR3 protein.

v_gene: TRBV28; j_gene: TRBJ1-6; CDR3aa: ASSPRVGYNSPLH
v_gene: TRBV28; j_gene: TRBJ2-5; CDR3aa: ASSLTGTGKTQY
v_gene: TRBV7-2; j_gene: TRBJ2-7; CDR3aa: ASSLNKGLSYSSYEQY
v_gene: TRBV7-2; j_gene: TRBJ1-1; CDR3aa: ASSLIAPHPKRMNTEAF
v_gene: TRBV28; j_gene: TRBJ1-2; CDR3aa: ASRYQTGANYGYT
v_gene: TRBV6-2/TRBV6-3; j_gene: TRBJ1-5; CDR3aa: ASSSGTDNNQPQH
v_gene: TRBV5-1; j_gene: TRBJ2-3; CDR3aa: ASSSGLDTDTQY
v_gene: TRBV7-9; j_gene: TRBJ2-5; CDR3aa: ASSLGQGSETQY
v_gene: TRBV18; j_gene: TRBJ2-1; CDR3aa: ASSPSYNEQF
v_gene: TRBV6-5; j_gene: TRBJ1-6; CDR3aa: ASSPRWGRGPLH
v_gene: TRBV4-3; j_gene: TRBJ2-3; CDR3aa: ASSQEWQGATDTQY